These 18 T cell receptor beta chains came from one sample sequenced in a study of T cells in Graves' hyperthyroidism and ophthalmopathy. From RNA transcripts, TCR beta CDR3 regions were amplified. A first-round RT-PCR of the TCR CDR3 used the HTBI primer set. TCRdb recomputed calls from the multiplex PCR reads with MiXCR, one row per CDR3 protein. The sample contains about 610,000 distinct CDR3 sequences, roughly 15% of which appear only once. What was sequenced was blood. The receptor set was obtained from a woman in her forties with Graves' ophthalmopathy.

This clonotype was recorded many times. The chain employs TRBV20-1 and TRBJ2-7; D might be TRBD1 or TRBD2, each matching 5 bases. Germline V gives CDR1 DFQATT, CDR2 SNEGSKA (reference sequence). The CDR3 length is 12 residues. V was clipped by 6 bases and J by 5 bases, with 14 bases between them. CDR3 loop: CSASWDVHEQYF. CDR3 in DNA: TGCAGTGCAAGCTGGGACGTCCACGAGCAGTACTTC.

This clonotype has just a few counts. The V call is TRBV19, the J call TRBJ2-3; the match to TRBD2 covers 10 bases. Germline assignment: CDR1 LNHDA and CDR2 SQIVND (reference sequence). J gave up 4 bases and V 6 bases, and 7 bases lay outside the gene matches. CDR3 length equals 15 residues. The CDR3 sequence is CASRSSGSISDTQYF. The CDR3 DNA follows: TGTGCCAGTAGGTCTAGCGGGAGTATTTCAGATACGCAGTATTTT.

This clonotype has a count of ten or more. The rearrangement links TRBV2 to TRBJ2-7, with TRBD2 as a possible D gene (5 bases). Per germline, CDR1 SNHLY and CDR2 FYNNEI. The CDR3 has 17 amino acids. Trimming removed 1 base from V and 0 bases from J, with 16 bases in between. CDR3 in DNA: TGTGCCAGCAGTGAAGGTTGGGCGGGCGGCAGCTCCTACGAGCAGTACTTC. It codes for CASSEGWAGGSSYEQYF. The full variable domain, with the rest looked up from reference TRBV2 and TRBJ2-7, is EPEVTQTPSHQVTQMGQEVILRCVPISNHLYFYWYRQILGQKVEFLVSFYNNEISEKSEIFDDQFSVERPDGSNFTLKIRSTKLEDSAMYFCASSEGWAGGSSYEQYFGPGTRLTVT.

This clonotype showed up many times. The chain has TRBV7-3 and TRBJ2-7, with 7 positions matching TRBD1. V lost 4 bases and J lost 2; bases outside the gene matches: 20. Germline V lookup: CDR1 SGHTA, CDR2 FQGTGA. The CDR3 consists of 19 residues. The chain's CDR3 is CASSYVPDPAGTETYEQYF. The CDR3 nucleotides read TGTGCCAGCAGCTACGTTCCAGACCCCGCCGGGACAGAGACCTACGAGCAGTACTTC.

Ten or more counts support this clonotype. The rearrangement uses TRBV7-9 and TRBJ2-2; tentatively, D is TRBD2 (5 bases). The germline V and J ends were trimmed by 0 bases and 8 bases, with 7 bases remaining between them. This CDR3 contains 13 residues. Per the germline V gene, CDR1 is SEHNR and CDR2 is FQNEAQ (reference sequence). The chain's CDR3 is CASSLASGGELFF. The CDR3 DNA is TGTGCCAGCAGCTTAGCGTCGGGGGGGGAGCTGTTTTTT.

This clonotype was picked up many times. The chain carries TRBV5-1 and TRBJ2-7, with no clear D. Germline CDR1 reads SGHRS; CDR2 reads YFSETQ. The V end was cut by 0 bases, the J end by 4 bases, with 11 bases between. CDR3 length equals 14 residues. CDR3 in amino acids: CASSLAQLRYEQYF. CDR3 nucleotides: TGCGCCAGCAGCTTGGCCCAGCTTCGGTACGAGCAGTACTTC.

The chain links TRBV20-1 to TRBJ1-1, with D uncertain. The germline V gene has CDR1 DFQATT and CDR2 SNEGSKA (reference sequence). The CDR3 runs 15 residues. The V end was cut by 1 base, the J end by 6 bases, with 18 bases between. The CDR3 DNA follows: TGCAGTGCTAGAGCTACAGCCGGACTGGAACCTGAAGCTTTCTTT. Translating gives CSARATAGLEPEAFF.

The sample holds many counts of this clonotype. This rearrangement joins TRBV6-5 to TRBJ2-7; D is perhaps TRBD1 (5 bases). The germline V gene has CDR1 MNHEY and CDR2 SVGAGI. CDR3 size: 16 residues. Trimming cost V 2 bases and J 6 bases, with 20 bases left between them. The CDR3: CASSYARQFSPSEQYF. For the CDR3, the DNA is TGTGCCAGCAGTTACGCCAGACAGTTCTCCCCCTCCGAGCAGTACTTC.

The chain combines TRBV30 with TRBJ1-2; TRBD1 is a possible D gene (5 bases). Per germline, CDR1 GTSNPN and CDR2 SVGIG (reference sequence). V lost 2 bases, J lost 5 bases, and 21 bases lay in between. The CDR3 runs 16 residues. This CDR3 reads CAWSHAKGRARYGYTF. The CDR3 coding sequence is TGTGCCTGGAGTCACGCGAAGGGGAGGGCTCGGTATGGCTACACCTTC. Filled out from reference TRBV30 and TRBJ1-2, the complete variable domain reads SQTIHQWPATLVQPVGSPLSLECTVEGTSNPNLYWYRQAAGRGLQLLFYSVGIGQISSEVPQNLSASRPQDRQFILSSKKLLLSDSGFYLCAWSHAKGRARYGYTFGSGTRLTVV.

This clonotype was detected ten times or more. The CDR3 coding sequence is TGTGCCAGCAGTTCCGGACTAGCGGGAGGGCCCCCGAGGGAGACCCAGTACTTC. It codes for CASSSGLAGGPPRETQYF. This chain uses TRBV28 with TRBJ2-5, with 15 nucleotides matching TRBD2. This CDR3 has 18 amino acids. The ends lost 4 bases at V and 5 bases at J; junction bases unmatched: 11. Germline V gives CDR1 MDHEN, CDR2 SYDVKM.

There are many counts of this clonotype. This sequence joins TRBV27 and TRBJ1-5, with TRBD1 identical over 7 bases. Germline V lookup: CDR1 MNHEY, CDR2 SMNVEV (reference sequence). This CDR3 is built from 15 residues. V lost 3 bases and J lost 3; bases outside the gene matches: 5. The CDR3 loop is CASSLTGMANQPQHF. CDR3 coding DNA: TGTGCCAGCAGTTTGACAGGGATGGCCAATCAGCCCCAGCATTTT.

The CDR3: CASSSSSGRETQYF. CDR3 DNA sequence: TGTGCCAGCAGTTCATCTAGCGGGAGAGAGACCCAGTACTTC. The chain employs TRBV12-3 or TRBV12-4 and TRBJ2-5; 10 bases line up with TRBD2. V was pared by 4 bases and J by 4 bases, with 3 bases of the junction left unmatched. The CDR3 is 14 residues long.

This clonotype has a count of ten or more. This chain connects TRBV29-1 to TRBJ1-2; 8 bases fit TRBD1. CDR1 is SQVTM and CDR2 is ANQGSEA in the germline V gene. This CDR3 has 10 residues. V gave up 6 bases and J gave up 14 bases; unmatched junction bases: 8. CDR3 residues: CSVLTGEVTF. The CDR3 DNA is TGCAGCGTCCTGACAGGGGAAGTAACCTTC.

This clonotype has at least ten counts. The CDR3 protein is CASSPPDRAIYEQYF. In nucleotides, the CDR3 is TGTGCCAGCAGCCCGCCGGACAGGGCAATTTACGAGCAGTACTTC. The rearrangement uses TRBV11-2 and TRBJ2-7, with 8 nucleotides matching TRBD1. Germline-derived CDR1 and CDR2 are SGHAT and FQNNGV. V lost 5 bases to trimming and J lost 4 bases; unmatched junction nucleotides: 10. This CDR3 has 15 residues.

The chain combines TRBV5-1 with TRBJ1-1, with a possible D match to TRBD1 (5 bases). The V and J ends lost 0 bases and 0 bases respectively, with 18 bases between them. Germline assignment: CDR1 SGHRS and CDR2 YFSETQ. This CDR3 region has 18 residues. The chain's CDR3 is CASSLEGRVSGMNTEAFF. DNA of the CDR3: TGCGCCAGCAGCTTGGAAGGCAGGGTATCGGGGATGAACACTGAAGCTTTCTTT.

This clonotype was picked up a small number of times. The V and J genes are TRBV20-1 and TRBJ2-7; the D gene could be TRBD1 or TRBD2 (5 bases each). Germline V lookup: CDR1 DFQATT, CDR2 SNEGSKA (reference sequence). The CDR3 sequence is 16 residues long. Trimming removed 6 bases at V and 2 bases at J, with 23 bases between. The chain's CDR3 is CSATLGERGLPYEQYF. The CDR3 nucleotides are TGCAGTGCAACCCTAGGGGAGAGAGGACTTCCCTACGAGCAGTACTTC.

This clonotype has at least ten counts. The rearrangement uses TRBV12-3 or TRBV12-4 and TRBJ2-7, with no clear D. V was clipped by 4 bases and J by 11 bases, with 12 bases between them. The CDR3 contains 11 residues. The chain's CDR3 is CASSSGNREYF. Written as DNA, the CDR3 is TGTGCCAGCAGTTCAGGAAATAGGGAGTACTTC.

In its sample, this clonotype was seen many times. V usage is TRBV7-2 and J usage is TRBJ2-7; D possibly uses TRBD1 or TRBD2 (5 bases each). The CDR3 sequence is 13 residues long. From germline, CDR1 is SGHTA and CDR2 FQGNSA. Trimming cost V 5 bases and J 5 bases, with 13 bases left between them. This CDR3 is CASSHGGGDEQYF. In DNA form, the CDR3 reads TGTGCCAGCAGCCACGGTGGGGGTGACGAGCAGTACTTC.